In this sample, the clone carrying this TCR beta chain turned up a few times. What it recognizes is unknown. In making TCR cDNA, 5'RACE template switching added a universal primer site and UMIs to it. One entry per CDR3 protein results from TCRdb running MiXCR on the 5' RACE reads. The sample holds roughly 340,000 distinct CDR3 sequences, more than 8.5% seen once. These data belong to a study of T cells after yellow fever vaccination. Study results and caveats: Reappearance after the booster was seen for most primary-vaccination clones, at 95% to 96% CD4 and about 90% CD8. Weaker overall was a secondary response that nonetheless peaked faster, on day 5 versus 15.

Germline V gene lookup returns CDR1 DFQATT and CDR2 SNEGSKA (reference sequence). This CDR3 comprises 10 residues. V was clipped by 6 bases and J by 9 bases, with 9 bases between them. This TCR derives from a young man who received the YFV17D yellow fever vaccine. This chain joins TRBV20-1 and TRBJ1-5; no definite D call. The sample consisted of PBMCs, taken on the day of the first yellow fever vaccination. This CDR3 reads CSAGRVPQHF. The CDR3 DNA reads as TGCAGTGCCGGAAGGGTGCCCCAGCATTTT.